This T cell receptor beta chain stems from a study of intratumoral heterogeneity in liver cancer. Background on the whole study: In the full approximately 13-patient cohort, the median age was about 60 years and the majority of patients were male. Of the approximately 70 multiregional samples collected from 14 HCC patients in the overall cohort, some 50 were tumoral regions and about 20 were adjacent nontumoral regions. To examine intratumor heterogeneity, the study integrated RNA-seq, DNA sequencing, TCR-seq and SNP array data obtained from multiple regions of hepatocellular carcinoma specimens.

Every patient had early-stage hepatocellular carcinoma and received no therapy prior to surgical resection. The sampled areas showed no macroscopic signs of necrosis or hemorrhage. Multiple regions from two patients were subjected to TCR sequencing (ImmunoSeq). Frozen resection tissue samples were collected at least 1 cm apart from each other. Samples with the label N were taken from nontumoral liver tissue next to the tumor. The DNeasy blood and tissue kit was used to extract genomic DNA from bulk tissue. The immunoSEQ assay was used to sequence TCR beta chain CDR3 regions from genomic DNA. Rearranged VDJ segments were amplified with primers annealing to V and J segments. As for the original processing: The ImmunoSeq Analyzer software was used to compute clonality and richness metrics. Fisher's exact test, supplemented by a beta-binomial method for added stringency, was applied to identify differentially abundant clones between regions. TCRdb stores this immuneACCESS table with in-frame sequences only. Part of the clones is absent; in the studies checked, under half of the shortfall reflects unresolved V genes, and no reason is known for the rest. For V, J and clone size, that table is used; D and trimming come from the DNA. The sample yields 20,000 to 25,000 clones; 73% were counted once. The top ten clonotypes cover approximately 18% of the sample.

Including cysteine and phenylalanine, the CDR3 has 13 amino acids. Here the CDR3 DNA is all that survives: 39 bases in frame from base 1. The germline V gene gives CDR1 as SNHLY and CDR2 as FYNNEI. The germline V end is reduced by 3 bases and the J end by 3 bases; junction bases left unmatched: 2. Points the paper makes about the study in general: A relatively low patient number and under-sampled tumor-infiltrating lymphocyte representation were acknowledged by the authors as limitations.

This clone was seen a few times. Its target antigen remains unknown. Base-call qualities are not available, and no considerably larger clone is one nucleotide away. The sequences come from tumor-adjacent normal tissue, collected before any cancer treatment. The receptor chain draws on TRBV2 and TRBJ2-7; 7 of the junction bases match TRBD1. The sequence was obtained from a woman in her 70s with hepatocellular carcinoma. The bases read TGTGCCAGCAGTGATGGGGACAGCTACGAGCAGTACTTC. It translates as CASSDGDSYEQYF.